Sequencing of this TCR beta chain was carried out in a study of human versus mouse CDR3 diversity and MHC coevolution. Assay used: immunoSEQ multiplex PCR; TCRdb lists only in-frame clones, some missing. The table records 50,000 to 65,000 clones, over 90% of them present only once. This CDR3 has 17 residues. V trimming: 3 bases; J trimming: 3 bases; junction bases outside the gene matches: 14. The germline V gene encodes CDR1 SGHRS and CDR2 YFSETQ. The receptor comes from a person between 55 and 69 years old in good health. The chain recombines TRBV5-1 with TRBJ1-1; 7 positions match TRBD1. Sequenced input: naive CD4+ T cells from blood. As to subset: CD45RO-negative CD62L-positive naive CD4 T cells. The CDR3 sequence: CASSSRRGISKDTEAFF. The CDR3 DNA is TGCGCCAGCAGCTCCCGCAGGGGGATCAGTAAGGACACTGAAGCTTTCTTT.